Below are 32 T cell receptor beta chains sequenced from a single sample in a study of T cell responses to AZD1222 COVID-19 vaccine. Data came from immunoSEQ multiplex PCR; TCRdb stores just in-frame clones and leaves some out. The sample includes 35,000 to 45,000 clones, 75% to 90% of them seen just once. The material was peripheral blood, obtained 28 days after the second AZD1222 dose. These receptors were taken from an adult who received the AZD1222 COVID-19 vaccine.

The V and J genes are TRBV19 and TRBJ2-7, with 8 bases aligning to TRBD1. CDR1 LNHDA and CDR2 SQIVND come from the germline V gene (reference sequence). Germline trimming cut 6 bases from V and 5 bases from J; bases unmatched to any gene: 9. The CDR3 extends over 14 amino acids. The CDR3 bases are TGTGCCAGTAGACACCGGACAGGGAACCACGAGCAGTACTTC. It yields the protein CASRHRTGNHEQYF.

The V gene is TRBV5-1, the J gene TRBJ1-3; D gene unclear. Germline CDR1 is SGHRS and CDR2 is YFSETQ. This CDR3 comprises 16 residues. V was trimmed by 0 bases and J by 0 bases, leaving 10 bases between them. This chain's CDR3 is CASSLVGRPSGNTIYF. The DNA for the CDR3 is TGCGCCAGCAGCTTGGTGGGGAGGCCCTCTGGAAACACCATATATTTT.

The gene calls are TRBV7-3 and TRBJ1-2, with unresolved D. Germline CDR1 is SGHTA and CDR2 is FQGTGA. Trimming left V 0 bases short and J 4 bases short, with 12 bases between. This CDR3 region has 15 residues. The chain's CDR3 is CASSLTNSPAYGYTF. CDR3 coding DNA: TGTGCCAGCAGCTTAACGAACAGTCCCGCCTATGGCTACACCTTC.

The chain carries TRBV27 and TRBJ1-6; 9 bases agree with TRBD1. The trim removed 5 bases at V and 10 bases at J, leaving 9 bases unmatched. This CDR3 is 15 amino acids long. CDR1 MNHEY and CDR2 SMNVEV come from the germline V gene (reference sequence). The CDR3 protein is CASSLGQGWKSPLHF. Written as DNA, the CDR3 is TGTGCCAGCAGTCTGGGACAGGGTTGGAAATCACCCCTCCACTTT.

The CDR3 region is CSVDYNGYTF. Here the CDR3 DNA reads TGCAGCGTTGATTACAATGGCTACACCTTC. V is TRBV29-1 and J is TRBJ1-2; no reliable D call. Germline CDR1 reads SQVTM; CDR2 reads ANQGSEA. The CDR3 is made up of 10 amino acids. V was cut by 3 bases and J by 6 bases, with 5 bases left in between.

This chain connects TRBV5-4 to TRBJ1-4; weak D call: TRBD1 (5 bases). The CDR3 contains 15 residues. The germline V gene has CDR1 SGHNT and CDR2 YYREEE (reference sequence). V shed 4 bases and J shed 8 bases, with 18 bases lying between them. This CDR3 reads CASSPKTGVGEKLFF. The DNA for the CDR3 is TGTGCCAGCAGCCCCAAAACAGGCGTCGGGGAAAAACTGTTTTTT.

The V and J genes are TRBV12-3 or TRBV12-4 and TRBJ1-1; no firm D call. Trimming stripped 0 bases from V and 3 bases from J, with 5 bases between. CDR3 length: 13 residues. The CDR3 loop reads CASSLAEHTEAFF. CDR3 nucleotide sequence: TGTGCCAGCAGTTTAGCGGAGCACACTGAAGCTTTCTTT.

The chain is built from TRBV27 and TRBJ1-1; 7 bases line up with TRBD1. The CDR3 is made up of 15 amino acids. CDR1 is MNHEY and CDR2 is SMNVEV in the germline V gene (reference sequence). After removal of 5 bases from V and 5 bases from J, the junction contained 11 bases not matched to a gene. This CDR3 is CASSTRQGGRTEAFF. DNA of the CDR3: TGTGCCAGCAGTACCCGACAGGGAGGTAGGACTGAAGCTTTCTTT.

CDR3 sequence: CASSLNEYGQPQHF. The CDR3 bases are TGTGCCAGCAGCTTAAACGAATACGGTCAGCCCCAGCATTTT. The gene calls are TRBV5-8 and TRBJ1-5; the D is unclear. Trimming stripped 2 bases from V and 6 bases from J, with 12 bases between. This CDR3 has 14 amino acids. CDR1 and CDR2 (germline): SGHTS, YDEGEE.

This clone was observed a few times. The rearrangement links TRBV11-2 to TRBJ1-4, with 9 bases that match TRBD1. This CDR3 comprises 15 residues. Losses at the gene ends were 1 base for V and 5 bases for J; bases not matched to a gene: 2. Germline CDR1 SGHAT, CDR2 FQNNGV. The CDR3: CASSLAGTGNEKLFF. DNA for the CDR3: TGTGCCAGCAGCTTAGCTGGGACAGGGAATGAAAAACTGTTTTTT.

V usage is TRBV7-3 and J usage is TRBJ1-5; no clear D. Germline V gives CDR1 SGHTA, CDR2 FQGTGA. This CDR3 comprises 17 residues. V shed 5 bases and J shed 4 bases, with 21 bases lying between them. CDR3 protein: CASSLLPGGHGNQPQHF. CDR3 nucleotide sequence: TGTGCCAGCAGCCTACTCCCCGGAGGGCATGGTAATCAGCCCCAGCATTTT.

This clone came up a few times. The chain is built from TRBV29-1 and TRBJ1-6; D is possibly TRBD1 (6 bases). Trimming cost V 6 bases and J 14 bases, with 20 bases left between them. Per the germline V gene, CDR1 is SQVTM and CDR2 is ANQGSEA. The length of the CDR3 is 13 residues. The CDR3 protein is CSVQEGVTSALHF. The CDR3 region has the DNA TGCAGCGTCCAAGAGGGGGTTACCAGCGCCCTCCACTTT. Filled out from reference TRBV29-1 and TRBJ1-6, the complete variable domain reads SAVISQKPSRDICQRGTSLTIQCQVDSQVTMMFWYRQQPGQSLTLIATANQGSEATYESGFVIDKFPISRPNLTFSTLTVSNMSPEDSSIYLCSVQEGVTSALHFGNGTRLTVT.

V usage is TRBV3-1 (or the pseudogene TRBV3-2) and J usage is TRBJ1-5; D ambiguous. Germline V CDR1 and CDR2: LGHDT, YNNKEL (reference sequence). The CDR3 length is 12 residues. The ends were cut back, 5 bases at V and 4 bases at J, with 6 bases in the middle. Here the CDR3 DNA reads TGTGCCAGCAGCAAATTTAATCAGCCCCAGCATTTT. Amino acids: CASSKFNQPQHF.

J is TRBJ1-5 and V is TRBV28, with a weak D call TRBD1 (5 bases). Trimming took 3 bases from V and 3 from J, leaving 9 bases between them. Per germline, CDR1 MDHEN and CDR2 SYDVKM. The CDR3 loop spans 14 amino acids. This chain's CDR3 is CASSFDSYNQPQHF. The CDR3 DNA follows: TGTGCCAGCAGTTTCGACAGCTACAATCAGCCCCAGCATTTT.

This sequence joins TRBV14 and TRBJ2-1; D is unclear. The germline gives CDR1 SGHDN, CDR2 FVKESK. The V and J ends lost 0 bases and 8 bases respectively, with 8 bases between them. The CDR3 has 13 residues. CDR3 DNA sequence: TGTGCCAGCAGCCAAGATCTACGGGATGAGCAGTTCTTC. The encoded protein is CASSQDLRDEQFF.

The genes are TRBV7-3 and TRBJ2-1, with 8 bases that match TRBD2. V shed 6 bases and J 6 bases; nucleotides not matched to a gene: 10. The CDR3 consists of 15 residues. Germline V gene sequence: CDR1 SGHTA, CDR2 FQGTGA. The CDR3 nucleotides read TGTGCCAGCAGTTCCAGCGGGGGATATAGCAATGAGCAGTTCTTC. As protein: CASSSSGGYSNEQFF.

This clone came up once. The chain has TRBV6-5 and TRBJ1-5; 9 bases agree with TRBD1. Germline CDR1 and CDR2: MNHEY and SVGAGI. V trimming: 5 bases; J trimming: 6 bases; junction bases outside the gene matches: 8. CDR3 length equals 15 residues. Written as DNA, the CDR3 is TGTGCCAGCAGTCCAGGGGACAGGGCGGGTCAGCCCCAGCATTTT. This gives the protein CASSPGDRAGQPQHF.

CDR3 DNA: TGTGCCAGCAACCCGACAGGGACACTGAACACTGAAGCTTTCTTT. Amino acids: CASNPTGTLNTEAFF. This sequence joins TRBV5-6 and TRBJ1-1; 7 nucleotides line up with TRBD1. Losses at the gene ends were 6 bases for V and 0 bases for J; bases not matched to a gene: 8. CDR1 and CDR2 (germline): SGHDT, YYEEEE. This CDR3 spans 15 amino acids.

Note on this clone: A junction end diverges from the germline sequence, so it may reflect a read error. The chain uses TRBV7-7 and TRBJ1-2; no reliable D call. Germline V gives CDR1 SSHAT, CDR2 FNYEAQ (reference sequence). This CDR3 region has 17 residues. The CDR3, as DNA: TGTGCTAGCAGCCCAATACGGAACCCGAGAGGGAACTATGGCTACACCTTC. As protein: CASSPIRNPRGNYGYTF.

The chain combines TRBV18 with TRBJ2-7; D unclear. Germline values: CDR1 KGHSH, CDR2 LQKENI. The CDR3 totals 13 residues. Trimming left V 6 bases short and J 1 base short, with 10 bases between. The CDR3 bases are TGTGCCAGCTCCCCGGTGGGGTCCTACGAGCAGTACTTC. Translating gives CASSPVGSYEQYF.

V gene TRBV30 combines with J gene TRBJ2-7; tentative D call: TRBD1 (6 bases). There are 15 residues in the CDR3. Germline V CDR1 and CDR2: GTSNPN, SVGIG (reference sequence). Trimming removed 4 bases from V and 4 bases from J, with 20 bases in between. CDR3 coding DNA: TGTGCCTGGATAGCCGTAGACAGGTTCCCGTACGAGCAGTACTTC. It yields the protein CAWIAVDRFPYEQYF.

This chain links TRBV7-2 with TRBJ2-7, with D unclear. With 5 bases removed from V and 2 bases from J, the gap between germline ends came to 16 bases. The V gene's germline CDR1 is SGHTA and CDR2 FQGNSA. CDR3 size: 15 residues. The CDR3 region is CASSQSSSAAYEQYF. CDR3 sequence (DNA): TGTGCCAGCAGCCAGAGTTCGAGTGCGGCCTACGAGCAGTACTTC.

The chain employs TRBV6-2 or TRBV6-3 and TRBJ2-3; 14 bases line up with TRBD2. Germline CDR1 and CDR2: MNHEY and SVGEGT. This CDR3 has 16 amino acids. J gave up 6 bases and V 5 bases, and 7 bases lay outside the gene matches. The chain's CDR3 is CASSKGLAGVRDTQYF. The CDR3 bases are TGTGCCAGCAGTAAGGGACTAGCGGGAGTCAGGGATACGCAGTATTTT.

The chain links TRBV6-5 to TRBJ2-2; maybe TRBD1 (6 bases). Germline CDR1 reads MNHEY; CDR2 reads SVGAGI. The V and J ends lost 5 bases and 4 bases respectively, with 11 bases between them. The CDR3 runs to 14 residues. CDR3 amino acids: CASSTGTGTGELFF. Here the CDR3 DNA reads TGTGCCAGCAGTACAGGGACGGGCACCGGGGAGCTGTTTTTT.

Notes on this clone: A single base is all that separates this from a far larger clone, so a read error is likely. The chain has TRBV28 and TRBJ2-7; D may correspond to TRBD1 or TRBD2 (5 bases each). Trimming took 2 bases from V and 4 from J, leaving 6 bases between them. The CDR3 spans 12 residues. CDR1 and CDR2 from the germline V gene are MDHEN and SYDVKM. The CDR3 DNA follows: TGTGCCAGCAGTTTAGAGGGGTACGAGCAGTACTTC. Protein: CASSLEGYEQYF.

This chain connects TRBV6-4 to TRBJ1-2; possibly TRBD1 for D (5 bases). The CDR3 loop spans 12 amino acids. Germline CDR1 reads MRHNA; CDR2 reads SNTAGT. V lost 2 bases, J lost 7 bases, and 8 bases lay in between. CDR3 sequence: CASSDRGVGYTF. DNA of the CDR3: TGTGCCAGCAGTGACAGGGGCGTTGGCTACACCTTC.

This chain connects TRBV5-6 to TRBJ2-7; 7 nucleotides line up with TRBD1. The V gene's germline CDR1 is SGHDT and CDR2 YYEEEE. Trimming cost V 2 bases and J 5 bases; bases outside gene matches: 7. The CDR3 totals 14 residues. In DNA form, the CDR3 reads TGTGCCAGCAGCTTTACAAGGGGGCAGAACGAGCAGTACTTC. Protein: CASSFTRGQNEQYF.

The chain employs TRBV19 and TRBJ2-2; D might be TRBD2 (6 bases). V shed 6 bases and J shed 2 bases, with 10 bases lying between them. The CDR3 is 14 residues long. The germline CDR1 and CDR2 sequences are LNHDA and SQIVND (reference sequence). The CDR3 reads CASRGDLNTGELFF. CDR3 nucleotides: TGTGCCAGTAGAGGGGACTTAAACACCGGGGAGCTGTTTTTT.

The chain uses TRBV7-2 and TRBJ2-6; perhaps TRBD1 as D (6 bases). This CDR3 is 19 amino acids long. V lost 2 bases and J lost 0, with 17 bases in between. Germline V gene data show CDR1 as SGHTA and CDR2 as FQGNSA. Here the CDR3 DNA reads TGTGCCAGCAGCTTAAAGCGCCAGGGGCTTTCCTCTGGGGCCAACGTCCTGACTTTC. It translates to CASSLKRQGLSSGANVLTF.

This clone was observed a single time. The V gene is TRBV21-1, the J gene TRBJ1-1; no DNA check was done on the table's D call, TRBD1. TRBV21-1 is flagged as a pseudogene. This CDR3 is 16 amino acids long. In nucleotides, the CDR3 is TGTGCCAGCAGCAAAGCGCTTTGCGGACAGAACACTGAAGCTTTCTTT. This translates into CASSKALCGQNTEAFF.

The V gene is TRBV19, the J gene TRBJ1-3; possible D gene TRBD1, 5 bases. V dropped 6 bases and J dropped 0 bases, with 12 bases sitting between them. The CDR3 runs to 15 residues. Germline V gives CDR1 LNHDA, CDR2 SQIVND (reference sequence). In nucleotides, the CDR3 is TGTGCCAGTAGCGTCGCAGGGAGCTCTGGAAACACCATATATTTT. It encodes CASSVAGSSGNTIYF.

In its sample, this clone was seen a few times. This chain connects TRBV2 to TRBJ1-3; D ambiguous. V was cut by 7 bases and J by 0 bases, with 16 bases left in between. The V gene's germline CDR1 is SNHLY and CDR2 FYNNEI. This CDR3 region has 16 residues. In DNA form, the CDR3 reads TGTGCCAGCATCCCTAAGAGAGTGCCCTCTGGAAACACCATATATTTT. Translated, it gives CASIPKRVPSGNTIYF. Based on the CDR3 plus reference TRBV2 and TRBJ1-3, the full variable domain is EPEVTQTPSHQVTQMGQEVILRCVPISNHLYFYWYRQILGQKVEFLVSFYNNEISEKSEIFDDQFSVERPDGSNFTLKIRSTKLEDSAMYFCASIPKRVPSGNTIYFGEGSWLTVV.